These 27 T cell receptor beta chains were all obtained from the same sample, sequenced in a study of T cells in women clearing cervical HPV infection. Some clones are missing from TCRdb's copy, which holds only in-frame ones; the method was immunoSEQ multiplex PCR. In all, the sample yields 28,000 or so clones. The sequenced sample consisted of blood buffy coat. Receptors originate from a woman between 18 and 70 years old with a cervical HPV16 infection that either progressed to CIN3+ or cleared (not recorded which).

About this clone: The CDR3 goes on 3 residues after the read ends, and that part is filled in from the germline J gene. This chain links TRBV7-2 with TRBJ2-7, with TRBD1 identical over 7 bases. This CDR3 spans 12 amino acids. The V gene's germline CDR1 is SGHTA and CDR2 FQGNSA. With 5 bases clipped from V and 5 bases from J, the junction kept 3 bases outside the gene matches. The CDR3 protein is CASSPTGNEQYF. The part of the CDR3 DNA that was read is TGTGCCAGCAGCCCGACAGGGAACGAG.

Note on this clone: The read halts 3 residues ahead of the CDR3 end, with the missing end drawn from the germline J gene. V is TRBV19 and J is TRBJ1-5; D is unclear. Germline values: CDR1 LNHDA, CDR2 SQIVND (reference sequence). Trimming stripped 7 bases from V and 3 bases from J, with 10 bases between. CDR3 length equals 13 residues. CDR3 DNA (partial): TGTGCCAGTATGGCAGGAAACAATCAGCCC. Its protein is CASMAGNNQP. In full, the CDR3 reads CASMAGNNQPQHF.

Remarks on this clone: The CDR3 is cut off 3 residues early in the read; its end comes from the germline J gene. The rearrangement uses TRBV6-2 or TRBV6-3 and TRBJ2-7; no reliable D call. Between the trimmed V and J ends, which lost 4 bases and 3 bases, there was a span of 19 bases. The length of the CDR3 is 16 residues. Germline assignment: CDR1 MNHEY and CDR2 SVGEGT. The CDR3 protein is CASSSLNDLHLYEQYF. The DNA read from the CDR3 is TGTGCCAGCAGTTCCCTAAATGATCTGCATCTCTACGAG.

On this clone: Sequencing ends 3 residues short of the CDR3 end; the germline J gene provides the rest. V usage is TRBV6-4 and J usage is TRBJ2-3; 8 nucleotides line up with TRBD1. The CDR3 is 16 residues long. Trimming at V came to 2 bases and at J to 6 bases, leaving 10 bases not matched to a gene. Germline CDR1 and CDR2: MRHNA and SNTAGT. The CDR3: CASSDLTGADRDTQYF. The part of the CDR3 DNA that was read is TGTGCCAGCAGTGACCTGACAGGGGCGGATAGGGATACG.

Details on this clone: The read finishes 3 residues shy of the CDR3 end, and the germline J gene is used to complete it. The rearrangement uses TRBV7-9 and TRBJ1-4; perhaps TRBD1 as D (6 bases). Germline V gene sequence: CDR1 SEHNR, CDR2 FQNEAQ (reference sequence). CDR3 length equals 14 residues. Trimming shortened V by 6 bases and J by 7 bases, and 15 bases separated the two germline ends. The CDR3 reads CASSPRLGAEKLFF. The part of the CDR3 DNA that was read is TGTGCCAGCAGTCCAAGGCTGGGGGCTGAAAAA.

As for this clone: The read gets to within 3 residues of the CDR3 end, and the germline J gene fills in the rest. The gene calls are TRBV6-1 and TRBJ1-5; a weak D match, TRBD1 (5 bases). V was cut by 3 bases and J by 0 bases, with 9 bases left in between. The CDR3 contains 15 residues. CDR1 and CDR2 (germline): MNHNS, SASEGT. CDR3 DNA (partial): TGTGCCAGCAGTGACAGCAGGGATAGCAATCAGCCC. Translated: CASSDSRDSNQP. The whole CDR3 region reads CASSDSRDSNQPQHF.

About this clone itself: The read terminates 3 residues ahead of where the CDR3 ends, so the germline J gene completes it. This chain uses TRBV19 with TRBJ1-2; TRBD1 might be the D (5 bases). The CDR3 has 15 amino acids. Per the germline V gene, CDR1 is LNHDA and CDR2 is SQIVND (reference sequence). The CDR3 loop reads CASSMSAGGAYDYTF. The DNA read from the CDR3 is TGTGCCAGTAGTATGAGTGCCGGGGGAGCCTACGAC.

Worth noting for this clone: The read terminates 3 residues before the CDR3 end, so the remaining end is supplied by the germline J gene. Other DNA sequences within the sample encode an identical CDR3. V usage is TRBV7-9 and J usage is TRBJ1-4; D unclear. The CDR3 is made up of 15 amino acids. V gave up 1 base and J gave up 0 bases, with 6 bases separating them. CDR1 SEHNR and CDR2 FQNEAQ come from the germline V gene (reference sequence). CDR3 loop: CASSLDSSTNEKLFF. The CDR3 bases that were read are TGTGCCAGCAGCTTAGACAGCTCAACTAATGAAAAA.

In the case of this clone: Read coverage stops 3 residues before the CDR3 terminus; the germline J gene supplies the remainder. The chain combines TRBV6-2 or TRBV6-3 with TRBJ2-1; 9 bases are shared with TRBD2. V gave up 5 bases and J gave up 2 bases; unmatched junction bases: 4. The germline gives CDR1 MNHEY, CDR2 SVGEGT. The CDR3 consists of 15 residues. The part of the CDR3 DNA that was read is TGTGCCAGCAGTGGTAGCGGGGGAGCCTACAATGAG. It is translated as CASSGSGGAYNE. The CDR3 in full is CASSGSGGAYNEQFF.

A remark on this clone: The CDR3 end falls 3 residues outside the read, so it is completed with the germline J gene. The sample holds other DNA sequences that translate to the same CDR3. This chain joins TRBV18 and TRBJ1-3; tentatively, D is TRBD1 (6 bases). Between the trimmed V and J ends, which lost 3 bases and 3 bases, there was a span of 15 bases. Germline CDR1 KGHSH, CDR2 LQKENI. The CDR3 loop spans 16 amino acids. CDR3 DNA, as far as it was read: TGTGCCAGCTCACCTTACAGGGAGCCCCGTGGAAACACC. Translated, it gives CASSPYREPRGNT. The complete CDR3 reads CASSPYREPRGNTIYF.

A note on this clone: Read coverage stops 3 residues before the CDR3 terminus; the germline J gene supplies the remainder. This chain uses TRBV29-1 with TRBJ1-5, with TRBD1 identical over 7 bases. Trimming at V came to 4 bases and at J to 2 bases, leaving 2 bases not matched to a gene. The CDR3 covers 13 residues. Germline CDR1 is SQVTM and CDR2 is ANQGSEA. This CDR3 reads CSVGQGGNQPQHF. The DNA read from the CDR3 is TGCAGCGTTGGACAGGGTGGCAATCAGCCC.

Notes on this clone: The read is 3 residues too short to cover the CDR3 end, so that end is filled in from the germline J gene. This chain uses TRBV30 with TRBJ2-1, with D possibly matching TRBD2 (6 bases). The germline V gene has CDR1 GTSNPN and CDR2 SVGIG (reference sequence). CDR3 length: 16 residues. Deletions cut 1 base from V and 8 bases from J, with 21 bases between. The DNA read from the CDR3 is TGTGCCTGGAGTGATGTCTTCGGGACTCCGCTCCATGAG. It is translated as CAWSDVFGTPLHE. The CDR3, in full, reads CAWSDVFGTPLHEQFF.

A word on this clone: Read data end 3 residues before the CDR3 end; the end is taken from the germline J gene. J is TRBJ1-1 and V is TRBV7-2; TRBD1 aligns across 8 bases. J lost 5 bases, V lost 3 bases, and 2 bases had no gene match. This CDR3 spans 13 amino acids. The germline V gene has CDR1 SGHTA and CDR2 FQGNSA. The sequenced part of the CDR3 DNA is TGTGCCAGCAGCTTGGACAGGGCGACTGAA. It specifies CASSLDRATE. The whole CDR3 region reads CASSLDRATEAFF.

Concerning this clone: Read coverage stops 3 residues before the CDR3 terminus; the germline J gene supplies the remainder. This chain links TRBV5-4 with TRBJ1-2; 8 positions match TRBD1. Germline V lookup: CDR1 SGHNT, CDR2 YYREEE (reference sequence). This CDR3 region has 13 residues. CDR3 DNA (partial): TGTGCCAGCAGCCTGGACAGGGTCGAAGGC. Amino acids: CASSLDRVEG. The whole CDR3 reads CASSLDRVEGYTF.

In regard to this clone: The DNA ends 3 residues before the CDR3 does, and the rest of the CDR3 is filled in from the germline J gene. The V call is TRBV7-6, the J call TRBJ1-1, with 8 bases fitting TRBD1. Per the germline V gene, CDR1 is SGHVS and CDR2 is FNYEAQ. The CDR3 contains 15 residues. CDR3 DNA (partial): TGTGCCAGCAGCTTAGCTGACGACAGGGGAACCGAA. Translating it yields CASSLADDRGTE. The entire CDR3 protein reads CASSLADDRGTEAFF.

Comments on this clone: Read data end 3 residues before the CDR3 end; the end is taken from the germline J gene. The chain combines TRBV18 with TRBJ2-7; TRBD1 might be the D (5 bases). CDR1 and CDR2 (germline): KGHSH, LQKENI. Trimming pared 3 bases from V and 5 bases from J, leaving 20 bases between. The CDR3 covers 16 residues. The sequenced part of the CDR3 DNA is TGTGCCAGCTCACCCCTACAGGTACAGTCGAACGACGAG. Translating it yields CASSPLQVQSNDE. In full, the CDR3 is CASSPLQVQSNDEQYF.

Note on this clone: Read data end 3 residues before the CDR3 end; the end is taken from the germline J gene. This chain uses TRBV6-1 with TRBJ1-1, with a weak D call TRBD1 (5 bases). The V and J ends lost 2 bases and 5 bases respectively, with 12 bases between them. This CDR3 is 14 amino acids long. Looked up from germline, CDR1 is MNHNS and CDR2 is SASEGT. The CDR3 reads CASSESGFATEAFF. Incomplete CDR3 DNA: TGTGCCAGCAGTGAATCAGGGTTTGCGACTGAA.

To note about this clone: At one end the junction does not follow the germline gene, possibly because of a read error. The CDR3 reads CASSQDRGTDTQYF. The CDR3 DNA, read in part, is TGCGCCAGCAGCCAAGACAGGGGCACAGATACG. The V call is TRBV4-2, the J call TRBJ2-3; 7 positions match TRBD1. The read is 3 residues too short to cover the CDR3 end, so that end is filled in from the germline J gene. Germline CDR1 reads LGHNA; CDR2 reads YNFKEQ. The CDR3 runs 14 residues.

About this clone: The read stops 3 residues short of the end of the CDR3; the missing end is completed from the germline J gene. The rearrangement joins TRBV20-1 to TRBJ2-7; 10 nucleotides agree with TRBD2. The CDR3 sequence is 13 residues long. Unmatched junction bases numbered 0, after V lost 1 base and J lost 3 bases. CDR1 DFQATT and CDR2 SNEGSKA come from the germline V gene (reference sequence). This CDR3 is CSARGLAGYEQYF. CDR3 bases read: TGCAGTGCTAGAGGACTAGCGGGCTACGAG.

Of note for this clone: The read terminates 3 residues before the CDR3 end, so the remaining end is supplied by the germline J gene. This chain joins TRBV11-3 and TRBJ1-1; a weak D match, TRBD1 (6 bases). The CDR3 extends over 15 amino acids. Germline CDR1 reads SGHNT; CDR2 reads YENEEA. V was trimmed by 3 bases and J by 5 bases, leaving 16 bases between them. CDR3 amino acids: CASSLLGGGGTEAFF. CDR3 DNA, as far as it was read: TGTGCCAGCAGCTTGCTTGGGGGAGGGGGTACTGAA.

As regards this clone: The read ends 3 residues before the CDR3 terminus; that terminus is restored from the germline J gene. This chain connects TRBV4-2 to TRBJ2-4; tentative D call: TRBD1 (6 bases). This CDR3 is 16 amino acids long. Trimming cost V 6 bases and J 6 bases, with 21 bases left between them. Per germline, CDR1 LGHNA and CDR2 YNFKEQ. The CDR3 bases that were read are TGTGCCAGCAGGAAAGGGACACCAACGGGCGGAAACATT. Translation: CASRKGTPTGGNI. The entire CDR3 protein is CASRKGTPTGGNIQYF.

Of note for this clone: At one end, the junction sequence differs from germline, possibly due to a read error. The read ends 3 residues early relative to the CDR3; the germline J gene fills the gap. The chain couples TRBV5-6 to TRBJ1-2; 7 bases fit TRBD1. Germline V lookup: CDR1 SGHDT, CDR2 YYEEEE. The CDR3 length is 15 residues. The chain's CDR3 is CDSSRWDSIFYGYTF. The covered CDR3 bases are TGTGACAGCAGCAGATGGGACAGCATCTTCTATGGC.

Points on this clone: The junction shows a germline mismatch at one end, possibly a read error. The CDR3 end falls 3 residues outside the read, so it is completed with the germline J gene. Other nucleotide sequences from this sample produce the same CDR3. The chain joins TRBV6-1 to TRBJ1-3, with TRBD1 identical over 10 bases. This CDR3 region has 16 residues. Germline assignment: CDR1 MNHNS and CDR2 SASEGT. CDR3 amino acids: CASSGLPGQGRNTIYF. The sequenced part of the CDR3 DNA is TGTGCCAGCAGTGGGCTTCCGGGACAGGGGAGAAACACG.

With regard to this clone: Read coverage stops 3 residues before the CDR3 terminus; the germline J gene supplies the remainder. The sample has other DNA sequences that encode this CDR3 too. This chain joins TRBV2 and TRBJ1-2; 8 nucleotides agree with TRBD1. V dropped 5 bases and J dropped 2; count of bases not matched to a gene: 7. Germline V gene lookup returns CDR1 SNHLY and CDR2 FYNNEI. The CDR3 covers 15 residues. The sequenced part of the CDR3 DNA is TGTGCCAGCAGTTCGGGACAGGATACGAACTATGGC. As protein: CASSSGQDTNYG. The entire CDR3 reads CASSSGQDTNYGYTF.

With regard to this clone: The read falls 3 residues short of the CDR3 end, and the missing part is taken from the germline J gene. J is TRBJ1-1 and V is TRBV6-2 or TRBV6-3; the D is unclear. The V end was cut by 6 bases, the J end by 4 bases, with 12 bases between. The germline V gene has CDR1 MNHEY and CDR2 SVGEGT. This CDR3 comprises 13 residues. The CDR3 region is CASSYRGGTEAFF. Incomplete CDR3 DNA: TGTGCCAGCAGCTACCGCGGAGGCACTGAA.

Points on this clone: The sequence runs out 3 residues before the end of the CDR3; the remainder is reconstructed from the germline J gene. This chain joins TRBV7-3 and TRBJ1-2, with a possible D match to TRBD1 (5 bases). The CDR3 is made up of 17 amino acids. Per the germline V gene, CDR1 is SGHTA and CDR2 is FQGTGA. The sequenced part of the CDR3 DNA is TGTGCCAGCAGTCGACAACCTTCAGGGCACAACTCCTACGAC. It yields the protein CASSRQPSGHNSYD. In full, the CDR3 is CASSRQPSGHNSYDYTF.

Notes on this clone: The sequenced fragment ends 3 residues before the CDR3 boundary, so the rest is inferred from the germline J gene. The rearrangement links TRBV18 to TRBJ2-2; no clear D. The CDR3 has 14 residues. V dropped 3 bases and J dropped 3 bases, with 8 bases sitting between them. CDR1 and CDR2 (germline): KGHSH, LQKENI. CDR3 residues: CASSPYSDTGELFF. The part of the CDR3 DNA that was read is TGTGCCAGCTCACCCTATAGTGACACCGGGGAG. The complete variable domain, with remaining parts taken from reference TRBV18 and TRBJ2-2, reads NAGVMQNPRHLVRRRGQEARLRCSPMKGHSHVYWYRQLPEEGLKFMVYLQKENIIDESGMPKERFSAEFPKEGPSILRIQQVVRGDSAAYFCASSPYSDTGELFFGEGSRLTVL.